This T cell receptor (beta chain) derives from a study of blood T cells in healthy people across ages. Study-level results: A strong correlation was seen between TCR beta diversity and naive T cell percentage.

The V and J ends lost 3 bases and 8 bases, in that order; junction bases with no gene match: 6. The CDR3 loop spans 15 amino acids. Per germline, CDR1 MGHDK and CDR2 SYGVNS. The second PCR ran roughly 7 to 11 cycles with a sample-barcoded 5' primer and J-beta primers. No fewer than 3 million CDR3-containing paired-end reads came from each sample. MiXCR, run by TCRdb on the 5' RACE reads, gives a single entry per CDR3 protein. The sample lists 2 million or so distinct CDR3 sequences, 49% occurring once. Regarding this clonotype: The antigen remains undetermined.

Specimen: blood. The chain joins TRBV25-1 to TRBJ1-6, with 8 positions matching TRBD1. The source of this sequence is a woman in her thirties or forties in good health. In nucleotides, the CDR3 is TGTGCCAGCAGTGACGGGACAGGCGGATATTCACCCCTCCACTTT. Its protein product is CASSDGTGGYSPLHF.